What follows is one TCR beta chain and its context. Participants were aged roughly 18 to 89 years from approximately 24 US areas. The recovered donors of Cohort 3 showed two negative PCRs, clearance, or symptom resolution. This sample is part of a study of blood T cell repertoires in COVID-19. Produced via immunoSEQ multiplex PCR; TCRdb's table is partial and in-frame only. This sample has hundreds of thousands of clones, with approximately 86% found just once. Germline V CDR1 and CDR2: LNHDA, SQIVND (reference sequence). V trimming: 6 bases; J trimming: 7 bases; junction bases outside the gene matches: 6. The CDR3 is 13 amino acids.

The source material was PBMCs or T cells enriched from blood (not recorded which). The receptor's source is a woman aged 55-70 years who had recovered from COVID-19. This rearrangement joins TRBV19 to TRBJ2-1, with 7 bases lining up with TRBD1. CDR3 protein: CASSRQTGNEQFF. The CDR3 coding sequence is TGTGCCAGTAGCCGCCAGACAGGGAATGAGCAGTTCTTC.